This T cell receptor (beta chain) was retrieved from a study of blood T cell repertoires in COVID-19. On the study more broadly: There were acute and convalescent COVID-19 samples, and they came from the United States, Italy and Spain.

Participant ages covered about 18 to 89 years across 20 to 30 US areas. Some clones are missing from TCRdb's copy, which holds only in-frame ones; the method was immunoSEQ multiplex PCR. The sample holds 330,000 or so clones, approximately 88% seen once. This CDR3 comprises 16 residues. V gave up 1 base and J gave up 3 bases; unmatched junction bases: 8. Germline CDR1 reads LNHDA; CDR2 reads SQIVND (reference sequence). This receptor was obtained from a man aged 25 to 40 who had recovered from COVID-19. The sequenced material came from PBMCs or T cells enriched from blood (not recorded which). The chain combines TRBV19 with TRBJ2-7; 8 positions match TRBD1. The CDR3 here is CASSIATGTGVYEQYF. The DNA for the CDR3 is TGTGCCAGTAGTATAGCCACCGGGACAGGAGTCTACGAGCAGTACTTC.